The clone carrying this TCR beta chain was observed at least ten times. The CDR3 runs 12 residues. V was cut by 0 bases and J by 4 bases, with 3 bases left in between. Germline values: CDR1 SGHAT, CDR2 FQNNGV. The sample comes from a study of T cells after yellow fever vaccination. TCRdb reprocessed the 5' RACE reads via MiXCR and lists one record per CDR3 protein. This sample has a few hundred thousand distinct CDR3 sequences, with around 9.3% found just once. The sample in question was CD4+ T cells sorted from PBMCs, obtained 5 days after the yellow fever booster vaccination. The rearrangement joins TRBV11-2 to TRBJ2-5; unclear D gene. The TCR comes from a man aged 18 to 30 who received the YFV17D yellow fever vaccine. Written as DNA, the CDR3 is TGTGCCAGCAGCTTAGATCGAGAGACCCAGTACTTC. Amino acid sequence: CASSLDRETQYF.